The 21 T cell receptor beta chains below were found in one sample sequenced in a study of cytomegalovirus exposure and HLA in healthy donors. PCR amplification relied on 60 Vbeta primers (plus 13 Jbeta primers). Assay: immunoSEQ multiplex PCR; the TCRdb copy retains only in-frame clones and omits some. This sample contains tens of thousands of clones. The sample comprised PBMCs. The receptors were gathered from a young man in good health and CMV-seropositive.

CDR3 loop: CATETSRDGELFF. The CDR3 DNA reads TGTGCCACCGAGACTAGCCGGGATGGGGAGCTGTTTTTT. This chain links TRBV13 with TRBJ2-2; 7 bases fit TRBD2. The germline V gene encodes CDR1 PRHDT and CDR2 FYEKMQ (reference sequence). The CDR3 consists of 13 residues. Germline trimming cut 10 bases from V and 8 bases from J; bases unmatched to any gene: 10.

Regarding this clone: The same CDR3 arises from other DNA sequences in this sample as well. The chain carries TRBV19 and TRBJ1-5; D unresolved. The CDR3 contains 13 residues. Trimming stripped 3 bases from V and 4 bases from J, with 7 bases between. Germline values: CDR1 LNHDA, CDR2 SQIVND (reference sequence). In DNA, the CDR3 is TGTGCCAGTAGTATTGGAGGGAATCAGCCCCAGCATTTT. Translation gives CASSIGGNQPQHF.

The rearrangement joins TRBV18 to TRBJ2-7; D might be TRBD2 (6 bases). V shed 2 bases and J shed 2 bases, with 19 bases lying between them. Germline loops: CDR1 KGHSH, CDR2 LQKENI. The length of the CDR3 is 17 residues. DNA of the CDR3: TGTGCCAGCTCACCATCCCCCCAGTTAGCGGCCACCTACGAGCAGTACTTC. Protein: CASSPSPQLAATYEQYF.

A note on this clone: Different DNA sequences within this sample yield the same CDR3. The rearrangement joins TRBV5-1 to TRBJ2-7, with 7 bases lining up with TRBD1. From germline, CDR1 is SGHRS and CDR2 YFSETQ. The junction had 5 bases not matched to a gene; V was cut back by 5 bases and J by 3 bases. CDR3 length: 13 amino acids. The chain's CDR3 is CASRPGTVYEQYF. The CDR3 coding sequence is TGCGCCAGCAGACCAGGGACAGTCTACGAGCAGTACTTC.

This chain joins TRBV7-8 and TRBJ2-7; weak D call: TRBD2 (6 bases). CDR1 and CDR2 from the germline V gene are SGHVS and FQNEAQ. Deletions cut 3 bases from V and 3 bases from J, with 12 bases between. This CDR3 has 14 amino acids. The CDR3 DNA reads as TGTGCCAGCAGCTTCAGGAATAGCGGCTACGAGCAGTACTTC. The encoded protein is CASSFRNSGYEQYF.

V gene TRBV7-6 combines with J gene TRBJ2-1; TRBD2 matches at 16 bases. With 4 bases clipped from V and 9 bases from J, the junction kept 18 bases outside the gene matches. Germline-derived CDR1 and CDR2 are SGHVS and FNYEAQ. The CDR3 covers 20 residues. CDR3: CASSSLRRGLAGGGLGEQFF. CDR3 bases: TGTGCCAGCAGCTCTCTACGACGGGGACTAGCGGGAGGGGGTTTGGGTGAGCAGTTCTTC.

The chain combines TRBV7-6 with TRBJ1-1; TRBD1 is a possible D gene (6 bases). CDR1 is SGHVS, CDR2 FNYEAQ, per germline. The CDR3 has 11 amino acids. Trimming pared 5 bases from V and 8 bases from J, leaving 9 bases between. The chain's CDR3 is CASSLTGEAFF. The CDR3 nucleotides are TGTGCCAGCAGCCTAACAGGGGAAGCTTTCTTT.

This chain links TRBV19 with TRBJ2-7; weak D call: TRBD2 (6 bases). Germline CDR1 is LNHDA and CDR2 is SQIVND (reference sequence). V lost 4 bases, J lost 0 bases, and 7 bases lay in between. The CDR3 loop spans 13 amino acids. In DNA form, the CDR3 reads TGTGCCAGTAGTACGGGGGACTCCTACGAGCAGTACTTC. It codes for CASSTGDSYEQYF.

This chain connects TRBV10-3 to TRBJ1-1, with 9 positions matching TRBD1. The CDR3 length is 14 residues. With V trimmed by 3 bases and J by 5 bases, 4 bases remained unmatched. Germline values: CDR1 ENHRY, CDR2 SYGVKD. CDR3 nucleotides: TGTGCCATCAGTGACACAGGGGGCGAGACTGAAGCTTTCTTT. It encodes CAISDTGGETEAFF.

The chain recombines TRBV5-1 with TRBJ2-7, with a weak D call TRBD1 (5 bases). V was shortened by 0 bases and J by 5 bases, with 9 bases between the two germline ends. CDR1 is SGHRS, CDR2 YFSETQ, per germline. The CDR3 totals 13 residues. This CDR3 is CASSLVQGDEQYF. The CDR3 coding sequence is TGCGCCAGCAGCTTGGTGCAGGGCGACGAGCAGTACTTC.

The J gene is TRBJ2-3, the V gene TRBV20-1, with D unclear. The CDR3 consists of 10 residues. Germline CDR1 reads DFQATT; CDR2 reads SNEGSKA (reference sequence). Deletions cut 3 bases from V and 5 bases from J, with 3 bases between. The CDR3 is CSASLDTQYF. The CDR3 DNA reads TGCAGTGCTAGCCTAGATACGCAGTATTTT.

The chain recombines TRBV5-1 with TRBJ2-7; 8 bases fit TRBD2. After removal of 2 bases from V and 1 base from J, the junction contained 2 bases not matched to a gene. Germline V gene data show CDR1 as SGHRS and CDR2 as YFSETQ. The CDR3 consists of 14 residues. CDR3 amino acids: CASSLSGGSYEQYF. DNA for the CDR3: TGCGCCAGCAGCTTAAGCGGGGGTTCCTACGAGCAGTACTTC.

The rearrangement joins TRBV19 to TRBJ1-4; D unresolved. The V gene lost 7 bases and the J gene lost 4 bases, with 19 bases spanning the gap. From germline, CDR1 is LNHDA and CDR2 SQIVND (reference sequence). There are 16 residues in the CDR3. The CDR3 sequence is CASTKRHGVYNEKLFF. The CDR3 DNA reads TGTGCCAGTACCAAGAGGCACGGGGTCTATAATGAAAAACTGTTTTTT.

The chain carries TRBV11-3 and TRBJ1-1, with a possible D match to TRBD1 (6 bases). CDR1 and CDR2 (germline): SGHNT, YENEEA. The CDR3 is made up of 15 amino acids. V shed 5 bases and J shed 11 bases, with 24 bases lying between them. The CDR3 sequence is CASSIYRAIEEEAFF. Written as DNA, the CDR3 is TGTGCCAGCAGCATTTACAGGGCAATAGAGGAGGAGGCTTTCTTT.

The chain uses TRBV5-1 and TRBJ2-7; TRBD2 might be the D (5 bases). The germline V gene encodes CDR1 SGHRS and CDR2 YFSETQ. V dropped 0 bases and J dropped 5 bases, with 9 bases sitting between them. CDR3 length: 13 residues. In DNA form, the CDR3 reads TGCGCCAGCAGCTTGGCTAGCACCCACGAGCAGTACTTC. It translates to CASSLASTHEQYF.

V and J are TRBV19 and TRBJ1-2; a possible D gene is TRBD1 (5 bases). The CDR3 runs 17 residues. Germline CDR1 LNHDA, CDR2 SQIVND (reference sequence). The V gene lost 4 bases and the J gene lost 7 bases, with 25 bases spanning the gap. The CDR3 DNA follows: TGTGCCAGTAGTAGAAGGGAGGGTATAACAGTAGGGGCTGGCTACACCTTC. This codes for CASSRREGITVGAGYTF. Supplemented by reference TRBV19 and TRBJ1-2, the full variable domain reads DGGITQSPKYLFRKEGQNVTLSCEQNLNHDAMYWYRQDPGQGLRLIYYSQIVNDFQKGDIAEGYSVSREKKESFPLTVTSAQKNPTAFYLCASSRREGITVGAGYTFGSGTRLTVV.

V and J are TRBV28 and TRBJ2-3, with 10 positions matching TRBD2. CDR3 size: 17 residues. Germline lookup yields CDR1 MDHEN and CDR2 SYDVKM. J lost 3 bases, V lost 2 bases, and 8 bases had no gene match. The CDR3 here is CASSLVVAGGTTDTQYF. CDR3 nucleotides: TGTGCCAGCAGTTTAGTGGTAGCGGGAGGTACAACAGATACGCAGTATTTT.

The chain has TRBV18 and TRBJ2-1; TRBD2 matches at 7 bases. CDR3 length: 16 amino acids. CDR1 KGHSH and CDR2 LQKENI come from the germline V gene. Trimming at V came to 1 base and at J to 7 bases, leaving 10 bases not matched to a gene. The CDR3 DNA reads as TGTGCCAGCTCACCACTTCTGGGCGGGAGAGGGAATGAGCAGTTCTTC. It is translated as CASSPLLGGRGNEQFF. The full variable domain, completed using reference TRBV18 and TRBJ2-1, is NAGVMQNPRHLVRRRGQEARLRCSPMKGHSHVYWYRQLPEEGLKFMVYLQKENIIDESGMPKERFSAEFPKEGPSILRIQQVVRGDSAAYFCASSPLLGGRGNEQFFGPGTRLTVL.

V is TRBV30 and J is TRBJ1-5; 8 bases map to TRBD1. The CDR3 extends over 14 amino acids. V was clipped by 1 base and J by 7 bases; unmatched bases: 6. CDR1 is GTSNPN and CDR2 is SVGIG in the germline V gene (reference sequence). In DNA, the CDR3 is TGTGCCTGGAGTGGACAGGGGAAGTACCAGCCCCAGCATTTT. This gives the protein CAWSGQGKYQPQHF.

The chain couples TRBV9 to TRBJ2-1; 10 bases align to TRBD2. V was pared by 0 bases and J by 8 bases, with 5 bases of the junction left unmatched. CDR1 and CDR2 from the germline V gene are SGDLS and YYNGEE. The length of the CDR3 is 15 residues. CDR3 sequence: CASSVGGLALDEQFF. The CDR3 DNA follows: TGTGCCAGCAGCGTAGGGGGACTAGCGTTGGATGAGCAGTTCTTC.

Here the CDR3 DNA reads TGTGCCAGCAGCGCCGTCGGGAGGGAGGCGGATGAGCAGTTCTTC. It translates to CASSAVGREADEQFF. The chain combines TRBV9 with TRBJ2-1; 8 nucleotides agree with TRBD2. Germline trimming cut 3 bases from V and 8 bases from J; bases unmatched to any gene: 10. The CDR3 consists of 15 residues. Germline-derived CDR1 and CDR2 are SGDLS and YYNGEE.